This T cell receptor beta chain was sequenced during a study of blood T cell repertoires in COVID-19. Sequencing used immunoSEQ multiplex PCR; TCRdb keeps in-frame clones, though not all of them. The sample lists approximately 450,000 clones, 75% to 90% occurring once. The sequenced material came from peripheral blood. This receptor was obtained from a woman in her 30s with acute or convalescent COVID-19.

This chain's CDR3 is CATSDRSPGTGYGYTF. The CDR3 region has the DNA TGTGCCACCAGTGACCGAAGCCCCGGGACAGGCTATGGCTACACCTTC. The chain recombines TRBV24-1 with TRBJ1-2, with 8 bases aligning to TRBD1. V was clipped by 4 bases and J by 4 bases; unmatched bases: 10. Germline CDR1 KGHDR, CDR2 SFDVKD. The CDR3 extends over 16 amino acids.